These T cell receptor beta chains were read from a single sample in a study of blood T cell repertoires in COVID-19. Here immunoSEQ multiplex PCR was the method, and the copy in TCRdb shows in-frame clones only, minus some. The table shows a few hundred thousand clones, with over 85% occurring only once. Sequencing was performed on peripheral blood. These receptors were obtained from a young man with COVID-19, enrolled during active disease. The conserved cysteine and the conserved F or W are not part of the CDR3 here. The D gene is left open where the match is weak. Clone sizes are given selectively: once, few, many, or a class where the clone is expanded.

D | size | J | V | CDR3
NA | many | TRBJ2-1 | TRBV18 | ASSPEDSNNEQF
NA | NA | TRBJ1-1 | TRBV9 | ASSVGTPNTEAF
TRBD2 | once | TRBJ2-1 | TRBV24-1 | ATSPDGGRAYNEQF
NA | NA | TRBJ2-3 | TRBV14 | ASSPWVAVSTDTQY
TRBD2 | NA | TRBJ2-5 | TRBV3-1/TRBV3-2 | ASSPNSGSFGETQY
TRBD1 | NA | TRBJ2-4 | TRBV5-1 | ASSEGDREAKNIQY
TRBD2 | few | TRBJ2-2 | TRBV6-6 | ASTRTSRAGELF
NA | NA | TRBJ2-6 | TRBV2 | ASSLDSTGLSGANVLT
NA | once | TRBJ1-2 | TRBV19 | ASSVGQSFNYGYT
TRBD1 | NA | TRBJ2-2 | TRBV10-2 | ASRKETGANTGELF
NA | NA | TRBJ2-2 | TRBV2 | ASIRERATGELF
TRBD2 | once | TRBJ2-1 | TRBV3-1/TRBV3-2 | ASSSLDSGSSYNEQF
NA | NA | TRBJ1-1 | TRBV6-5 | ASSYDPRNTEAF